This T cell receptor (beta chain) is drawn from a study of T cells expressing NK-cell markers (dated by TCRdb to the early 2020s). At the level of the whole study: TCR beta-chain repertoires were profiled in sorted CD3+CD56+NKG2C+, CD3+CD56+NKG2C- and CD3+CD56-NKG2C+ T-cell subsets from fewer than 10 donors. Of the eight sequenced donors, seven were found to be HCMV-seropositive and one was found to be HCMV-seronegative. All eight donors whose samples were sequenced were randomly selected healthy volunteers, three of them men and five women. Libraries were sequenced as 2 x 150 bp reads on Illumina HiSeq 2000/2500, MiSeq or NextSeq.

The germline V gene encodes CDR1 SEHNR and CDR2 FQNEAQ (reference sequence). Counted from cysteine to phenylalanine, this CDR3 has 14 amino acids. DNA is not on record. Remarks on this clonotype: It lacks a known antigen.

A commercial ELISA kit detecting HCMV-specific IgG in serum was used to determine HCMV serostatus. Ficoll density gradient centrifugation was used to isolate peripheral blood mononuclear cells from blood. General study outcomes and caveats: Whether the expanded NKG2C-expressing T cell clones were specific for HCMV antigens remained unclear. Those dominant clonotypes were again the most abundant among CD3+CD56-NKG2C+ cells in several donors, at about 25-65%. In six donors, the dominant CD3+CD56+NKG2C+ clonotypes were found to rank among the top 10 CD8+ clonotypes and to make up roughly 1.0-7.0% of CD8+ T cells.

Reads for this sample came from an Illumina HiSeq 2000. TCR beta cDNA libraries were prepared using 5'RACE template switching, which introduced a universal primer site and unique molecular identifiers. Priming for cDNA synthesis came from the TCR beta constant segment, and two successive PCR amplification steps followed. For the original study's pipeline: MIGEC was used to demultiplex reads and group the reads by UMI, and MiTCR was used to assemble and quantify clonotypes. To exclude erroneous sequences, only TCR cDNA sequences supported by at least two reads were retained. The tcR package was used for downstream repertoire analysis, and clonotypes were matched between fractions using CDR3 nucleotide sequence together with V segment. VDJmatch was used to annotate antigen specificity against VDJdb, with one amino acid substitution in CDR3 permitted. TCRdb reprocessed the reads into one record per CDR3 protein sequence, lacking DNA. The authors' filters were not applied to this entry. The table for this sample shows 150,000 to 180,000 distinct CDR3 sequences. The ten largest clonotypes hold less than 40% of the sample.

Sequencing was done on a sample of blood T cells: a sorted CD56 or NKG2C T cell subset, CD4+ or CD8+ T cells, or bulk PBMC T cells (not recorded which). This receptor was identified in a woman aged 50 to 60 in good health. Donor details come from another sample of the same person, matched by shared clones. The chain joins TRBV7-9 to TRBJ2-3; TCRdb gives TRBD2 as the D gene, but with no DNA this cannot be confirmed. CDR3 sequence: CASSSLAGADTQYF.